This T cell receptor (beta chain) stems from a study of monozygotic twins with inflammatory bowel disease. General study points: Support for any single strong IBD-associated signal or clonotype was not found.

Per donor, approximately 2.3 ml of blood was collected and frozen. Concerning this clonotype: The antigen remains undetermined.

The study subjected TCRalpha and TCRbeta cDNA to two nested PCRs of 16 and 9 cycles. Using the 5' RACE reads, TCRdb records one entry per CDR3 protein without DNA. This sample's table has a few hundred thousand distinct CDR3 sequences. CDR3 length: 12 amino acids. CDR1 and CDR2 (germline): ENHRY, SYGVKD. This chain joins TRBV10-3 and TRBJ2-7; TCRdb's assignment of TRBD2 cannot be checked, as there is no DNA. This sequence was found in a human donor with ulcerative colitis or Crohn's disease, or a healthy co-twin of an affected twin (not recorded which). The specimen sequenced was blood. This CDR3 reads CATSTASYEQYF.